A single TCR beta chain is shown here with its context. The antigen is unknown. Mismatch with germline at one junction end may stem from a read error. These data are taken from a study of cytomegalovirus exposure and HLA in healthy donors. Across the whole study: It was reported in a later analysis that the 120 or so validation repertoires used the same platform as the 550 to 850 first-cohort repertoires.

The table came from immunoSEQ multiplex PCR; TCRdb's copy has only in-frame clones and leaves some out. The sample consists of a few hundred thousand clones, about nine tenths of them appearing once. Whole-study results and caveats: It was 150 to 200 TCR beta chains that were listed as cytomegalovirus-associated.

CDR1 and CDR2 (germline): SGHAT, FQNNGV. This CDR3 has 12 amino acids. The TCR originated in a woman in her 30s in good health and CMV-seronegative. The sequenced sample was PBMCs. The V and J genes are TRBV11-2 and TRBJ2-7, with D possibly being TRBD1 or TRBD2 (5 bases each). CDR3 nucleotides: TGTGCCAGCAGCCAAGGGACGGAACTCCTTAGTTTC. Protein: CASSQGTELLSF.